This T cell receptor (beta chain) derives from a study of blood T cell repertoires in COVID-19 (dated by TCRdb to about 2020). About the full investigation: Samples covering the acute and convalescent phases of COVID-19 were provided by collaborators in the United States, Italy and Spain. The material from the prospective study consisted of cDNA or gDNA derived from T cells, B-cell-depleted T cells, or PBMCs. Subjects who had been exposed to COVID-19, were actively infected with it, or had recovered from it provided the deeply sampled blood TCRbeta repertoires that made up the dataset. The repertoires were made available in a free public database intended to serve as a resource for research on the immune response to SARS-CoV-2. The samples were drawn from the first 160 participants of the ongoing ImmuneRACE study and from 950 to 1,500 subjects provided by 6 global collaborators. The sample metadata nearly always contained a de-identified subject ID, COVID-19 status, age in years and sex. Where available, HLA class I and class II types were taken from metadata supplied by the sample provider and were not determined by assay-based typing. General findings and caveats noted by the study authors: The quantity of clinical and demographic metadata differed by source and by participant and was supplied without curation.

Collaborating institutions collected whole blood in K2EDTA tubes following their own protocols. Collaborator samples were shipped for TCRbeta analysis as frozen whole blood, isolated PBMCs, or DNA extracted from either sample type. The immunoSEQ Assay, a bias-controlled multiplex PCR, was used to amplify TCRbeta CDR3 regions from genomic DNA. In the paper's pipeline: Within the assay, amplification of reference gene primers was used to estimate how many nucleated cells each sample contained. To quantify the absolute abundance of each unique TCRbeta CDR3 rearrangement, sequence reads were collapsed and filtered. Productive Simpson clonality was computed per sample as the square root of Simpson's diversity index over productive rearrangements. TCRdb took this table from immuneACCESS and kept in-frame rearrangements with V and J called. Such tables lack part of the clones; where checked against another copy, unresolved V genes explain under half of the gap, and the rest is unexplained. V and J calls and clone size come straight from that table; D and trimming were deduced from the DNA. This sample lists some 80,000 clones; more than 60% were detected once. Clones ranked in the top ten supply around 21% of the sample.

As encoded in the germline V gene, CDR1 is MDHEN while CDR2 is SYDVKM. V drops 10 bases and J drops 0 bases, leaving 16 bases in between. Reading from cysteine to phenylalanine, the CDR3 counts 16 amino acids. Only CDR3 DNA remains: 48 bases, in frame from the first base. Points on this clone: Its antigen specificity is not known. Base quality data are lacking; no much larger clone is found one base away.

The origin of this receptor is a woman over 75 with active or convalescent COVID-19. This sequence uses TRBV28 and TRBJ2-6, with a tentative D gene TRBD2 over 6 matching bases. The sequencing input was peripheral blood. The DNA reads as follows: TGTGCCACCGAGTCGGGGGAGGCCTCTGGGGCCAACGTCCTGACTTTC. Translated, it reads CATESGEASGANVLTF. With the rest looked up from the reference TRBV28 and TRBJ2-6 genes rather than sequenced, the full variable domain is DVKVTQSSRYLVKRTGEKVFLECVQDMDHENMFWYRQDPGLGLRLIYFSYDVKMKEKGDIPEGYSVSREKKERFSLILESASTNQTSMYLCATESGEASGANVLTFGAGSRLTVL.